This T cell receptor beta chain was found in a study of neurological immune-mediated disorders. Findings and limits, study-wide: No expanded-clone CDR3 amino acid sequence recurred across subjects, suggesting private TCR-beta repertoires. The study found the most TCR clonal expansion in HTLV-1-associated myelopathy and the least in multiple sclerosis, below healthy controls.

This clonotype was counted at least ten times. Its matching antigen is unknown. Time point specified: technical triplicate 1. CD4+ or CD8+ T cells at a count of roughly 1 million served as input for the sorted libraries. 5'RACE with 10-nucleotide random UMIs generated the cDNA. MiXCR, applied by TCRdb to the 5' RACE reads, yields one record per CDR3 protein. The sample has roughly 25,000 distinct CDR3 sequences; about 13% are singletons. The CDR3 is 14 residues long. The V gene lost 4 bases and the J gene lost 1 base, with 9 bases spanning the gap. Looked up from germline, CDR1 is KGHDR and CDR2 is SFDVKD.

The rearrangement uses TRBV24-1 and TRBJ1-2; no firm D call. This TCR was sampled from a female donor with HTLV-1-associated myelopathy (HAM/TSP). The material sequenced was CD4+ T cells from blood. The CDR3 DNA reads as TGTGCCACCAGTGACGTACAGTTTAACTATGGCTACACCTTC. Protein product: CATSDVQFNYGYTF.